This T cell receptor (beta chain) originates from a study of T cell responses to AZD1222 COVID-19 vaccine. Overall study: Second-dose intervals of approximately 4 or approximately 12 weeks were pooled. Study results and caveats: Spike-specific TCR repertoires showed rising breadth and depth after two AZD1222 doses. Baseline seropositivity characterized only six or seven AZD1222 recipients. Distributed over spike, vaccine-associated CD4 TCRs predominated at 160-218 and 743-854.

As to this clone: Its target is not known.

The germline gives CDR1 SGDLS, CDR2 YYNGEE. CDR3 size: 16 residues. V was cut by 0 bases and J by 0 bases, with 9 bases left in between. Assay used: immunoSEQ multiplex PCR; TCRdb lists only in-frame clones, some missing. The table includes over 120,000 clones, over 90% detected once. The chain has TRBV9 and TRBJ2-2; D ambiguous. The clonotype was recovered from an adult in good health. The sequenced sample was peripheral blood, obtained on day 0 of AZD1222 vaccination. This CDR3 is CASSVGGNSNTGELFF. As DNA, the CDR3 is TGTGCCAGCAGCGTAGGGGGAAATTCGAACACCGGGGAGCTGTTTTTT. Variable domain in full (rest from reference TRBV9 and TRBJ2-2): DSGVTQTPKHLITATGQRVTLRCSPRSGDLSVYWYQQSLDQGLQFLIQYYNGEERAKGNILERFSAQQFPDLHSELNLSSLELGDSALYFCASSVGGNSNTGELFFGEGSRLTVL.